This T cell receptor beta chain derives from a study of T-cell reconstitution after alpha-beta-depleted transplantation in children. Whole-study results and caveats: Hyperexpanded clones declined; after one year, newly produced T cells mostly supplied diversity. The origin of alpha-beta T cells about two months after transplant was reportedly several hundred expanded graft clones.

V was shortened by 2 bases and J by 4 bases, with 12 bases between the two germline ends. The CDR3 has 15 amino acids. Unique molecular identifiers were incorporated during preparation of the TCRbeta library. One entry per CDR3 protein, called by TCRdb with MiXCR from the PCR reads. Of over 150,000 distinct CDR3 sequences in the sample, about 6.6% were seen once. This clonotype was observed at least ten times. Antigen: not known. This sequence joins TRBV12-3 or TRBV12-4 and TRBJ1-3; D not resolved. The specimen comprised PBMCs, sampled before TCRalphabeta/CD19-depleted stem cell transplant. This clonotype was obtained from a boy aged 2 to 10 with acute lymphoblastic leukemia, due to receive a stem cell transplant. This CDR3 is CASSLLQGYGNTIYF. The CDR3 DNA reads TGTGCCAGCAGTTTACTGCAAGGGTACGGAAACACCATATATTTT.